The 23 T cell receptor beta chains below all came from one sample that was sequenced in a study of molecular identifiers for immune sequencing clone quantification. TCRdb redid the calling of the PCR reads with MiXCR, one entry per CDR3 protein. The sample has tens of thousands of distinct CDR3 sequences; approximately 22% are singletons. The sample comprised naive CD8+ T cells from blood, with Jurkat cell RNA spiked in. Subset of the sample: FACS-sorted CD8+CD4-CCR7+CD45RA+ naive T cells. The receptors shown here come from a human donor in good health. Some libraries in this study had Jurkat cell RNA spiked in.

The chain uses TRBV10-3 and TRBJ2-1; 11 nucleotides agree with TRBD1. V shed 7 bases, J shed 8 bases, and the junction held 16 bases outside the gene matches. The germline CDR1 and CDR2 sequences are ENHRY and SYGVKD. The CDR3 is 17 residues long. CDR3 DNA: TGTGCCATCATCGTCGCGCTGGGACAGGGGGTGGAGGATGAGCAGTTCTTC. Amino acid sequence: CAIIVALGQGVEDEQFF.

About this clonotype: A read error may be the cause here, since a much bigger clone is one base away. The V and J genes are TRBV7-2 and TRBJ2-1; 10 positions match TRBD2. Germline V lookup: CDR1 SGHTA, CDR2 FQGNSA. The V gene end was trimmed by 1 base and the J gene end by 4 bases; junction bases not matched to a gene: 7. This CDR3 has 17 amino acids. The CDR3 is CASSLVPLAGAYNEQFF. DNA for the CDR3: TGTGCCAGCAGCTTAGTGCCGCTAGCGGGGGCTTACAATGAGCAGTTCTTC.

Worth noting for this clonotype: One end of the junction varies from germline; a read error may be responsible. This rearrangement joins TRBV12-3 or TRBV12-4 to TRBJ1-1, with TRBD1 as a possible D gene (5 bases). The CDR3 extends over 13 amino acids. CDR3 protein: CASSFVGHPEAFF. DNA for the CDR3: TGTGCCAGCAGTTTTGTGGGGCACCCTGAGGCTTTCTTT.

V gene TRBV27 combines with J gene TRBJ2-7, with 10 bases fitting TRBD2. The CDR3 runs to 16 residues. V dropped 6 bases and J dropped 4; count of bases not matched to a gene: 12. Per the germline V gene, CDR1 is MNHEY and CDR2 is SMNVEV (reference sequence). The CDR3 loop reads CASRTLLAGSWYEQYF. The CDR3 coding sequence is TGTGCCAGCAGGACCTTACTAGCGGGATCTTGGTACGAGCAGTACTTC.

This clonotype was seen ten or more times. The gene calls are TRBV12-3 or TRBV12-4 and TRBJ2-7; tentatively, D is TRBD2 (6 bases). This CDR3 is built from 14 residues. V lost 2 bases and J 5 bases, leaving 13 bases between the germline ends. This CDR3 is CASSLWTGVHEQYF. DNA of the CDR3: TGTGCCAGCAGTTTATGGACGGGGGTCCACGAGCAGTACTTC.

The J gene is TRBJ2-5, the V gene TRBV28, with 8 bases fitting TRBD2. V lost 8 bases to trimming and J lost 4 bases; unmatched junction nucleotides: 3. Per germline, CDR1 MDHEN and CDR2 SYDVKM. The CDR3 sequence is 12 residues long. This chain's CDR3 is CASDAGGETQYF. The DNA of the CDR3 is TGTGCCAGCGACGCGGGAGGAGAGACCCAGTACTTC.

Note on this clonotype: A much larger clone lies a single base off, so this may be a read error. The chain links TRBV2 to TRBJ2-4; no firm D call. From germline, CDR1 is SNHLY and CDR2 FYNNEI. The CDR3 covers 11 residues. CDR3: CASRQKNVQYF. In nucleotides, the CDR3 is TGTGCCAGCAGACAGAAAAACGTTCAGTACTTC. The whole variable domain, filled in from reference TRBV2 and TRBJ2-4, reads EPEVTQTPSHQVTQMGQEVILRCVPISNHLYFYWYRQILGQKVEFLVSFYNNEISEKSEIFDDQFSVERPDGSNFTLKIRSTKLEDSAMYFCASRQKNVQYFGAGTRLSVL.

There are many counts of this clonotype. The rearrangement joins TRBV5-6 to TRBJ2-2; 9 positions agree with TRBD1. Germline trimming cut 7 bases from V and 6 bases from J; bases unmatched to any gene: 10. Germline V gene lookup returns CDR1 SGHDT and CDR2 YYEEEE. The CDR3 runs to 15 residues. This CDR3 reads CASAIGTGFSGELFF. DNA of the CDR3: TGTGCCAGCGCTATCGGGACAGGGTTCTCCGGGGAGCTGTTTTTT. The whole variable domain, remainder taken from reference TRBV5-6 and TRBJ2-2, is DAGVTQSPTHLIKTRGQQVTLRCSPKSGHDTVSWYQQALGQGPQFIFQYYEEEERQRGNFPDRFSGHQFPNYSSELNVNALLLGDSALYLCASAIGTGFSGELFFGEGSRLTVL.

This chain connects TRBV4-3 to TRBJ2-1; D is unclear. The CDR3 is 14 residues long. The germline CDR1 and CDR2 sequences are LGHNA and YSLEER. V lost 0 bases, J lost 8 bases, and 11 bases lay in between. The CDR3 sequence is CASSQDGSRYEQFF. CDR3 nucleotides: TGCGCCAGCAGCCAAGACGGGTCTAGGTATGAGCAGTTCTTC.

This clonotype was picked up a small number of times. Written as DNA, the CDR3 is TGTGCCAGTAGCGCCGGGACAGGGTCCTACGAGCAGTACTTC. It yields the protein CASSAGTGSYEQYF. V usage is TRBV19 and J usage is TRBJ2-7; the match to TRBD1 covers 9 bases. The CDR3 consists of 14 residues. Looked up from germline, CDR1 is LNHDA and CDR2 is SQIVND (reference sequence). The V gene end was trimmed by 6 bases and the J gene end by 1 base; junction bases not matched to a gene: 4.

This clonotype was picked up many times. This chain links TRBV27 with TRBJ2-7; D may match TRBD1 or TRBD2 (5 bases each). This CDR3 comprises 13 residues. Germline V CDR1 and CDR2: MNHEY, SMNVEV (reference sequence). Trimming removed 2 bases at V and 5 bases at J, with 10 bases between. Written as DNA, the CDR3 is TGTGCCAGCAGTTTAGCCCGGGGCGACGAGCAGTACTTC. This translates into CASSLARGDEQYF.

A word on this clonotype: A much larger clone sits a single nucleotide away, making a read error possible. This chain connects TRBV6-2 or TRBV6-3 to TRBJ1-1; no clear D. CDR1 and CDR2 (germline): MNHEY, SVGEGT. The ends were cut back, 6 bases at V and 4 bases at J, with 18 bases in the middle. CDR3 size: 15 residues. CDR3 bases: TGTGCCAGCAGACCTCCCCAGCGGCCCCCCACTGAAGCTTTCTTT. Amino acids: CASRPPQRPPTEAFF.

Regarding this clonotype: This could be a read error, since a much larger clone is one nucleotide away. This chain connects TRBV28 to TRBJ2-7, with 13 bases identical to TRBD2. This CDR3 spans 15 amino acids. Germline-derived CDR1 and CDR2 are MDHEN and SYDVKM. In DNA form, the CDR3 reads TGTGCCAGCAGACTAGCGGGAGGGCCGGTCTACGAGCGGTACTTC. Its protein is CASRLAGGPVYERYF.

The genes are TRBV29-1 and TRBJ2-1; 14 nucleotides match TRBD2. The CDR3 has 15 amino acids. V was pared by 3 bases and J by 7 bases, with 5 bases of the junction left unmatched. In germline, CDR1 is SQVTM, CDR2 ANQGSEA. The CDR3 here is CSVDPGTSGSNEQFF. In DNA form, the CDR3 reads TGCAGCGTTGACCCCGGGACTAGCGGGAGTAATGAGCAGTTCTTC.

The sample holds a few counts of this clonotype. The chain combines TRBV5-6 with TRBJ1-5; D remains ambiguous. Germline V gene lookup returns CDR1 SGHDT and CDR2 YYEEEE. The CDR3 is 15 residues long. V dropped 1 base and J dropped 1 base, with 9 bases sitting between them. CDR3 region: CASSLLGRSNQPQHF. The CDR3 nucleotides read TGTGCCAGCAGCTTGCTAGGGAGGAGCAATCAGCCCCAGCATTTT.

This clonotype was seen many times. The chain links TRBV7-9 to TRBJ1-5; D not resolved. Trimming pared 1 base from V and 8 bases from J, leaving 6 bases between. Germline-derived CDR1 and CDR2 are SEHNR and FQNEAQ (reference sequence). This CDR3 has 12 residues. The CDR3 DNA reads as TGTGCCAGCAGCTTAGGTGGGGAGCCCCAGCATTTT. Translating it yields CASSLGGEPQHF.

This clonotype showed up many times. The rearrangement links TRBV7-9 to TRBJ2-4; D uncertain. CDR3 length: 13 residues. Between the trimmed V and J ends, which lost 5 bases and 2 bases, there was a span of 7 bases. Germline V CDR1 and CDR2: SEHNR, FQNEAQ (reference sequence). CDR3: CASSPRTKNIQYF. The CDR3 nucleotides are TGTGCCAGCAGCCCGCGTACCAAAAACATTCAGTACTTC.

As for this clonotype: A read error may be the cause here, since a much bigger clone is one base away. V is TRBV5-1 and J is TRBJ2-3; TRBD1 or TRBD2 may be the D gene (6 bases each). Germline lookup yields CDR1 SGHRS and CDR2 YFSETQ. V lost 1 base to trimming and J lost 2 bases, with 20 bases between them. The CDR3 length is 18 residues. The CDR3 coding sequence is TGCGCCAGCAGCTTGTCCCTAACGGGGGCGATATACACAGATACGCAGTATTTT. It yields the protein CASSLSLTGAIYTDTQYF. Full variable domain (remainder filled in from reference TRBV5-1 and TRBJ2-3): KAGVTQTPRYLIKTRGQQVTLSCSPISGHRSVSWYQQTPGQGLQFLFEYFSETQRNKGNFPGRFSGRQFSNSRSEMNVSTLELGDSALYLCASSLSLTGAIYTDTQYFGPGTRLTVL.

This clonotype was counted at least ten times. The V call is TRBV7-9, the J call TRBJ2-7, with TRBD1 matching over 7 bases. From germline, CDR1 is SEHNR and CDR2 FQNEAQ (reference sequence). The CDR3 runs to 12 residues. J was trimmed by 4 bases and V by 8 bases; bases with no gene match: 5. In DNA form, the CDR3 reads TGTGCCAGCCGACAGGGACGATACGAGCAGTACTTC. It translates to CASRQGRYEQYF. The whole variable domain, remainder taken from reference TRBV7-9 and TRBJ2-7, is DTGVSQNPRHKITKRGQNVTFRCDPISEHNRLYWYRQTLGQGPEFLTYFQNEAQLEKSRLLSDRFSAERPKGSFSTLEIQRTEQGDSAMYLCASRQGRYEQYFGPGTRLTVT.

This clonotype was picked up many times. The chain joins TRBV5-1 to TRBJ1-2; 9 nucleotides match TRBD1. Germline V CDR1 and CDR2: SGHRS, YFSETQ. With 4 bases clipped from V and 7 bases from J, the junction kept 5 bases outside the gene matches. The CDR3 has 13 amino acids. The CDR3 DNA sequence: TGCGCCAGCAGCCCCGGACAGGGGTTTGGCTACACCTTC. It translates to CASSPGQGFGYTF.

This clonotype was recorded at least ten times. In DNA, the CDR3 is TGTGCCAGCAGCACCGGGGTTGGGGTTCGCACTGAAGCTTTCTTT. Protein sequence: CASSTGVGVRTEAFF. V is TRBV7-9 and J is TRBJ1-1; D gene unclear. Germline V gene lookup returns CDR1 SEHNR and CDR2 FQNEAQ (reference sequence). Trimming cost V 5 bases and J 4 bases, with 17 bases left between them. The length of the CDR3 is 15 residues.

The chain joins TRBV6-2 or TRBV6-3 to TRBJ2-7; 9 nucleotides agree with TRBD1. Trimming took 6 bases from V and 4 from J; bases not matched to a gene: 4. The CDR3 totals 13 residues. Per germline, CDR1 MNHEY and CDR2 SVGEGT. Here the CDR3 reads CASRGQGLYEQYF. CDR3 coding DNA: TGTGCCAGCAGGGGACAGGGCCTATACGAGCAGTACTTC.

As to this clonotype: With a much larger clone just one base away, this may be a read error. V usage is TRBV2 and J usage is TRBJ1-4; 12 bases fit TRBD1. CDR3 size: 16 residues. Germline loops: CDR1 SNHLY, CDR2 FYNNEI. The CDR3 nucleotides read TGTGTCAGCAGTACGGGACAGGGGGCGGCTAATGAAAAACTGTTTTTT. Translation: CVSSTGQGAANEKLFF. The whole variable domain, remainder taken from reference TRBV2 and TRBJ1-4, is EPEVTQTPSHQVTQMGQEVILRCVPISNHLYFYWYRQILGQKVEFLVSFYNNEISEKSEIFDDQFSVERPDGSNFTLKIRSTKLEDSAMYFCVSSTGQGAANEKLFFGSGTQLSVL.